Listed here are 2 T cell receptor beta chains from one sample, sequenced in a study of blood T cell repertoires in COVID-19. TCRdb's table, derived via immunoSEQ multiplex PCR, lists solely in-frame clones and lacks some. The data hold 200,000 to 250,000 clones, with about 90% observed a single time. The sample taken for sequencing was peripheral blood. Receptor source: a man aged 30 to 39 with acute or convalescent COVID-19.

The rearrangement joins TRBV18 to TRBJ1-1, with 8 positions matching TRBD1. Germline V gene lookup returns CDR1 KGHSH and CDR2 LQKENI. The ends lost 6 bases at V and 3 bases at J; junction bases unmatched: 3. CDR3 length equals 13 residues. CDR3 DNA: TGTGCCAGCTCCATACAGGGGGACACTGAAGCTTTCTTT. Its protein is CASSIQGDTEAFF.

The rearrangement uses TRBV29-1 and TRBJ2-5; no firm D call. Trimming pared 7 bases from V and 0 bases from J, leaving 6 bases between. The germline V gene has CDR1 SQVTM and CDR2 ANQGSEA. The CDR3 length is 11 residues. The CDR3 sequence: CSGGYQETQYF. The CDR3 coding sequence is TGCAGCGGAGGTTACCAAGAGACCCAGTACTTC.